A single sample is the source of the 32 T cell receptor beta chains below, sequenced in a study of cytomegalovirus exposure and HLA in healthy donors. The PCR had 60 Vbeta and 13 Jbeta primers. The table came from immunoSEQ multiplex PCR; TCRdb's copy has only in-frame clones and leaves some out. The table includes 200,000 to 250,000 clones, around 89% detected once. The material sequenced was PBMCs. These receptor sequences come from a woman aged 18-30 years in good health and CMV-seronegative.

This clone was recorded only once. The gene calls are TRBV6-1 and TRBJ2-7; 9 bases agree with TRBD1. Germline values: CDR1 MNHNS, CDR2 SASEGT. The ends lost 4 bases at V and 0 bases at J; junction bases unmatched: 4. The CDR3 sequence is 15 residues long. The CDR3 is CASSVGQGTSYEQYF. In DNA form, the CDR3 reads TGTGCCAGCAGTGTGGGACAGGGAACCTCCTACGAGCAGTACTTC.

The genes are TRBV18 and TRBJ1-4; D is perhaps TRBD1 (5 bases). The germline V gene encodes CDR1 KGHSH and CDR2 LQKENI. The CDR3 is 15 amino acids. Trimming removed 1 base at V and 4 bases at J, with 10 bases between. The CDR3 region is CASSPQTGNNEKLFF. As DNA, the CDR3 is TGTGCCAGCTCACCACAAACAGGAAATAATGAAAAACTGTTTTTT.

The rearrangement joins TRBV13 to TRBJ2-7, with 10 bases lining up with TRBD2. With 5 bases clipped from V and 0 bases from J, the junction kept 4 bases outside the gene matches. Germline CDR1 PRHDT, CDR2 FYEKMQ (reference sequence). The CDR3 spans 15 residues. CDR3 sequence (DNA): TGTGCCAGCAGCCCTGGACTAGCGGACTCCTACGAGCAGTACTTC. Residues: CASSPGLADSYEQYF.

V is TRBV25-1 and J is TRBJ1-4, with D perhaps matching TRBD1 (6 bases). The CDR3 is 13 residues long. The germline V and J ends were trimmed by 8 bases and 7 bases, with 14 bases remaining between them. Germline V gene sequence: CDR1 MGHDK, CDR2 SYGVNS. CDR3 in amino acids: CASRTEGGEKLFF. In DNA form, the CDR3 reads TGTGCCAGCCGGACGGAAGGGGGTGAAAAACTGTTTTTT.

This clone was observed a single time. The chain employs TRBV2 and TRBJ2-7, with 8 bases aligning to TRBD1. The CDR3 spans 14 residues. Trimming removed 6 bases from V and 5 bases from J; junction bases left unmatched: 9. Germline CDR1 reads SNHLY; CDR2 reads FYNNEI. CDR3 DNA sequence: TGTGCCAGCAGGGGACAGGCAGAATCCCACGAGCAGTACTTC. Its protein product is CASRGQAESHEQYF.

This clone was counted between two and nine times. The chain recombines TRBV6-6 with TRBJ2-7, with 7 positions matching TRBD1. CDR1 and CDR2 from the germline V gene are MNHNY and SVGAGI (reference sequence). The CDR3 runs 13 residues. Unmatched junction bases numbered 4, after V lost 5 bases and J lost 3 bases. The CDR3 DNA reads TGTGCCAGCAGTCAGAGACAGGGCTACGAGCAGTACTTC. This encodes CASSQRQGYEQYF.

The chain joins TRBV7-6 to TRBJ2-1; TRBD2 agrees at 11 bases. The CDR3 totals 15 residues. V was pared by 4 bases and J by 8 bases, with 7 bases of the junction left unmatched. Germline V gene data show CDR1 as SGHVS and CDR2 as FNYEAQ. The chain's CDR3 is CASSWLAGGFDEQFF. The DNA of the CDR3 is TGTGCCAGCAGCTGGCTAGCGGGAGGATTCGATGAGCAGTTCTTC.

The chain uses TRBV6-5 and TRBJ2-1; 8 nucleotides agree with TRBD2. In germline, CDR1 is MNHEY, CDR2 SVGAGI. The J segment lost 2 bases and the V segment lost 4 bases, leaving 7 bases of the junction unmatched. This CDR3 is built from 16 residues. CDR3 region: CASSSTVGRAYNEQFF. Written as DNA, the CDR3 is TGTGCCAGCAGTTCCACGGTCGGGAGGGCCTACAATGAGCAGTTCTTC.

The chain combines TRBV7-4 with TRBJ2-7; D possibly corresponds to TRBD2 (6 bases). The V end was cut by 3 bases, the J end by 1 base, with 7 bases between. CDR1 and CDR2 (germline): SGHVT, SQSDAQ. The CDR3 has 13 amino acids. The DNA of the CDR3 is TGTGCCAGCAGCTTGGGACTTTCCTACGAGCAGTACTTC. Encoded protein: CASSLGLSYEQYF.

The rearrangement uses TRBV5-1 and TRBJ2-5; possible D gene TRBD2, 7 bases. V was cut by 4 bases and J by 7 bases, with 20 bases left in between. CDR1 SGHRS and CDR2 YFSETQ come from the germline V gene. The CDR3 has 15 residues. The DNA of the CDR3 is TGCGCCAGCAGCGGAGGAGAGGGGGGGGCAGGGACCCAGTACTTC. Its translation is CASSGGEGGAGTQYF.

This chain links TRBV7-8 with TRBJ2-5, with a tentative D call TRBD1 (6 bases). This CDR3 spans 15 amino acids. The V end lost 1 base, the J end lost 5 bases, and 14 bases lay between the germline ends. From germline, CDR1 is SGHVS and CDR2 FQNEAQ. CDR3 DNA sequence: TGTGCCAGCAGCTTAGAACAGGGTTATGGGGAGACCCAGTACTTC. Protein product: CASSLEQGYGETQYF.

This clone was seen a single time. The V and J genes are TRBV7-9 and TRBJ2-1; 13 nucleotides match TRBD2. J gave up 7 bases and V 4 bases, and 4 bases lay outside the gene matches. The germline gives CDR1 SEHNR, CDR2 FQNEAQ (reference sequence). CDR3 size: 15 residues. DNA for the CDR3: TGTGCCAGCAGCTCACTAGCGGGAGGGGAGAATGAGCAGTTCTTC. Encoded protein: CASSSLAGGENEQFF.

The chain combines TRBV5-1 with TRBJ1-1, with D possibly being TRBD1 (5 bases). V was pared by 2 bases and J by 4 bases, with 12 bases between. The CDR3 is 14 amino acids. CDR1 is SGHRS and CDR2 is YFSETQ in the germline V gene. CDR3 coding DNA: TGCGCCAGCAGCTTCCAGTCGACAGCCACTGAAGCTTTCTTT. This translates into CASSFQSTATEAFF.

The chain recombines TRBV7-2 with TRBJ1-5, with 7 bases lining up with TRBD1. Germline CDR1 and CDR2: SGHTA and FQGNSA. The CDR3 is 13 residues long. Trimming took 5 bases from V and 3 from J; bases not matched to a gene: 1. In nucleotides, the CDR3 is TGTGCCAGCAGCGACAGGGCCAATCAGCCCCAGCATTTT. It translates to CASSDRANQPQHF. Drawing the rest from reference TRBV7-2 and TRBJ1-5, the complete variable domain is GAGVSQSPSNKVTEKGKDVELRCDPISGHTALYWYRQSLGQGLEFLIYFQGNSAPDKSGLPSDRFSAERTGGSVSTLTIQRTQQEDSAVYLCASSDRANQPQHFGDGTRLSIL.

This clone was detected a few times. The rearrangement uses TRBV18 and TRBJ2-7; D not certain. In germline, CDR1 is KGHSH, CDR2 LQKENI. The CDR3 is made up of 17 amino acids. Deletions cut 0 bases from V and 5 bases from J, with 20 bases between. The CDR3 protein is CASSPPTSPAPQDEQYF. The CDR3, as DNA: TGTGCCAGCTCACCACCCACTTCCCCAGCCCCTCAGGACGAGCAGTACTTC.

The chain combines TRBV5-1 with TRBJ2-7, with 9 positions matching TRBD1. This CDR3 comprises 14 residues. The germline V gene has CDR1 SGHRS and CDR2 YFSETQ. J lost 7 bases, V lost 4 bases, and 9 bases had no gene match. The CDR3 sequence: CASSGSTGGREQYF. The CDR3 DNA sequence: TGCGCCAGCAGCGGGTCAACAGGGGGCCGGGAGCAGTACTTC.

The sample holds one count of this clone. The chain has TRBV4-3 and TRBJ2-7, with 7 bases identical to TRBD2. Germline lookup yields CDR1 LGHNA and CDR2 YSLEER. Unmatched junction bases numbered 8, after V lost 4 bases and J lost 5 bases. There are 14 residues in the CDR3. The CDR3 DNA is TGCGCCAGCAGCCCTGGGGAGGGCTTCAACGAGCAGTACTTC. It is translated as CASSPGEGFNEQYF.

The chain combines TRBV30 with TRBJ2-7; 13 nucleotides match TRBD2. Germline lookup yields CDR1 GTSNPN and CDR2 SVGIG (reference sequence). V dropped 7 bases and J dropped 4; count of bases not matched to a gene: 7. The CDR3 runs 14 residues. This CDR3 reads CASTGTSGMYEQYF. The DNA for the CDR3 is TGTGCCTCCACAGGGACTAGCGGGATGTACGAGCAGTACTTC.

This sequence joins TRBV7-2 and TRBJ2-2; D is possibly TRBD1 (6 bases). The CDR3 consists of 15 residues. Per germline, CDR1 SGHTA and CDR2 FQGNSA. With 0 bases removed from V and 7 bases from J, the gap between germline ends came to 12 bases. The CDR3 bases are TGTGCCAGCAGCTTAGCGGCAGGGGTCGGCGGGGAGCTGTTTTTT. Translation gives CASSLAAGVGGELFF.

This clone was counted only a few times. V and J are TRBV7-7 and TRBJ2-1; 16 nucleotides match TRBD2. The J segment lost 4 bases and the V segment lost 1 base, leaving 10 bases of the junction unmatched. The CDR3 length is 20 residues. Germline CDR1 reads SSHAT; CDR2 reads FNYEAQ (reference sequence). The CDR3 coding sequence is TGTGCCAGCAGCTTAGTGGGACTAGCGGGAGGGCCGGTATCGTACAATGAGCAGTTCTTC. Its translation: CASSLVGLAGGPVSYNEQFF.

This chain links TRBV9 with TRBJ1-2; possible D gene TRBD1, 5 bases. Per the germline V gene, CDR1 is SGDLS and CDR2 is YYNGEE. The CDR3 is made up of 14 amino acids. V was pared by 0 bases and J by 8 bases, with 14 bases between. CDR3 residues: CASSVATGPLGYTF. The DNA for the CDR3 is TGTGCCAGCAGCGTAGCTACAGGACCCCTGGGCTACACCTTC.

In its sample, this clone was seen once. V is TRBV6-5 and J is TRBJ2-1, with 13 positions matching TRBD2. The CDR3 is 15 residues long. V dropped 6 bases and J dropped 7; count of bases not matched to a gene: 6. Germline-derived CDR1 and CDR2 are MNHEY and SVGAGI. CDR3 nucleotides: TGTGCCAGCAGCCCAGGGACTAGCGGGGATAATGAGCAGTTCTTC. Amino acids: CASSPGTSGDNEQFF.

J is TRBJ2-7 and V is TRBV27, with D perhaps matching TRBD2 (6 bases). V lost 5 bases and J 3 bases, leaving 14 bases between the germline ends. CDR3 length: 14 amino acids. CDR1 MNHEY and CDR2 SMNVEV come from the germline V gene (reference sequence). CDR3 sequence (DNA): TGTGCCAGCAGTGCGCTTGGGGGAGGCTACGAGCAGTACTTC. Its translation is CASSALGGGYEQYF.

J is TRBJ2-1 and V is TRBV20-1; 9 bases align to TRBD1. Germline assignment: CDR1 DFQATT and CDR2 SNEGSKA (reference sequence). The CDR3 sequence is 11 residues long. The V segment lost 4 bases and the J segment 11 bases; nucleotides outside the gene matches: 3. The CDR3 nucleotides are TGCAGTGCTAACACAGGGGGCCAGCAGTTCTTC. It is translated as CSANTGGQQFF.

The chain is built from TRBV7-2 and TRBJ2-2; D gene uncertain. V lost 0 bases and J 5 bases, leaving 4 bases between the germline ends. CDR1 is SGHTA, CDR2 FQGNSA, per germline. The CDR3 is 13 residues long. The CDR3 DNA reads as TGTGCCAGCAGCTTAGCGCGTACCGGGGAGCTGTTTTTT. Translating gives CASSLARTGELFF.

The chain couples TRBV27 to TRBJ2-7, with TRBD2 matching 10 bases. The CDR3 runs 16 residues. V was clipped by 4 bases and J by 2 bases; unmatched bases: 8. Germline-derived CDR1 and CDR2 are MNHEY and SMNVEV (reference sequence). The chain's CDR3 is CASSSVAGGPTYEQYF. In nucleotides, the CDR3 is TGTGCCAGCAGTTCCGTAGCGGGAGGCCCAACCTACGAGCAGTACTTC.

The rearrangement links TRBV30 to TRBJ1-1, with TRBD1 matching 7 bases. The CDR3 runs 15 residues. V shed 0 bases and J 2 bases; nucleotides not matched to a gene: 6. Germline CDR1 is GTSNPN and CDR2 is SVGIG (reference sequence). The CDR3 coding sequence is TGTGCCTGGAGTGTAGCGCGGGACAGCAACACTGAAGCTTTCTTT. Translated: CAWSVARDSNTEAFF.

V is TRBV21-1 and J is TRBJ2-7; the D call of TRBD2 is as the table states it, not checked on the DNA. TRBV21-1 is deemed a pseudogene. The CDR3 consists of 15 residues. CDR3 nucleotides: TGTGCCAGCAGCTACGGGACTAGCGGAGCCTACGAGCAGTACTTC. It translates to CASSYGTSGAYEQYF.

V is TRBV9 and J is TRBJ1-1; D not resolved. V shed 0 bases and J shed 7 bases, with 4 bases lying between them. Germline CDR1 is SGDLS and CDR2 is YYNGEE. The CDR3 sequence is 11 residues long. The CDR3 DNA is TGTGCCAGCAGCGTAGCAGGTGAAGCTTTCTTT. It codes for CASSVAGEAFF.

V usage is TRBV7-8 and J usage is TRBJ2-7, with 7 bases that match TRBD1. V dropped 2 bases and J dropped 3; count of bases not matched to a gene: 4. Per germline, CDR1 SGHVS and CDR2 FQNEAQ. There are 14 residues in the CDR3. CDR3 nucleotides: TGTGCCAGCAGCTTATTGACAGGGATCTACGAGCAGTACTTC. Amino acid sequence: CASSLLTGIYEQYF.

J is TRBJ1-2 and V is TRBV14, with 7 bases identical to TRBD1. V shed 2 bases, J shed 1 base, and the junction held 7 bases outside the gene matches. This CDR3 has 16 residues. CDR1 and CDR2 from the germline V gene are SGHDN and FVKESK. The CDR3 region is CASSQPGTGVNYGYTF. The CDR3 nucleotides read TGTGCCAGCAGCCAACCCGGCACAGGGGTTAACTATGGCTACACCTTC. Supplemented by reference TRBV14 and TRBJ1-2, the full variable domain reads EAGVTQFPSHSVIEKGQTVTLRCDPISGHDNLYWYRRVMGKEIKFLLHFVKESKQDESGMPNNRFLAERTGGTYSTLKVQPAELEDSGVYFCASSQPGTGVNYGYTFGSGTRLTVV.

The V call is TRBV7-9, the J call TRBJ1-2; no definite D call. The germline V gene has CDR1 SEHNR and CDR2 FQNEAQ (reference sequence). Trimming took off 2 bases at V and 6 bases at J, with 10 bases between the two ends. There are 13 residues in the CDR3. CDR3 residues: CASSLIEGDGYTF. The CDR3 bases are TGTGCCAGCAGCTTAATCGAGGGTGATGGCTACACCTTC.